This is a list of T cell receptor beta chains from one sample in a study of shared clonotypes between healthy human individuals. The assay was immunoSEQ multiplex PCR, and TCRdb's table has in-frame clones only and misses some. The sample lists a few million clones, 90% to 95% occurring once. The specimen sequenced was naive CD4+ T cells sorted from blood. Source of these receptors: a man younger than 30 in good health. Each CDR3 is given with its conserved first and last residue. The D gene is left open where the match is weak. Not all rows give a size; the values are once, few, many and, for expanded clones, a class.

j_call: TRBJ2-1
clone_size: .
v_call: TRBV27
d_call: TRBD2
cdr3_aa: CASSLAGLAGGEQFF
cdr3_nt: TGTGCCAGCAGTTTGGCAGGACTAGCGGGGGGCGAGCAGTTCTTC

j_call: TRBJ1-5
clone_size: once
v_call: TRBV5-6
d_call: .
cdr3_aa: CASSSWGGTDSGPQHF
cdr3_nt: TGTGCCAGCAGCTCGTGGGGGGGGACGGACTCAGGGCCCCAGCATTTT

j_call: TRBJ1-1
clone_size: .
v_call: TRBV10-3
d_call: TRBD1
cdr3_aa: CAINAGQGQAFF
cdr3_nt: TGTGCCATCAATGCGGGACAGGGTCAAGCTTTCTTT

j_call: TRBJ2-5
clone_size: .
v_call: TRBV7-9
d_call: TRBD2
cdr3_aa: CASSLFTSGRETQYF
cdr3_nt: TGTGCCAGCAGCTTATTCACTAGCGGGAGAGAGACCCAGTACTTC

j_call: TRBJ2-7
clone_size: .
v_call: TRBV28
d_call: TRBD1
cdr3_aa: CASSLEGASYEQYF
cdr3_nt: TGTGCCAGCAGTTTAGAGGGGGCCTCCTACGAGCAGTACTTC

j_call: TRBJ2-7
clone_size: .
v_call: TRBV6-1
d_call: TRBD1
cdr3_aa: CASRSQGSGAYEQYF
cdr3_nt: TGTGCCAGCAGGTCACAGGGGAGTGGGGCCTACGAGCAGTACTTC

j_call: TRBJ1-4
clone_size: few
v_call: TRBV27
d_call: .
cdr3_aa: CASSLSGSEKLFF
cdr3_nt: TGTGCCAGCAGTTTATCGGGTAGTGAAAAACTGTTTTTT

j_call: TRBJ1-1
clone_size: .
v_call: TRBV7-2
d_call: .
cdr3_aa: CASSLGTPEAFF
cdr3_nt: TGTGCCAGCAGCTTAGGGACCCCTGAAGCTTTCTTT

j_call: TRBJ1-6
clone_size: once
v_call: TRBV28
d_call: .
cdr3_aa: CASSLRGRNSPLHF
cdr3_nt: TGTGCCAGCAGTTTAAGGGGAAGAAACTCACCCCTCCACTTT

j_call: TRBJ2-2
clone_size: .
v_call: TRBV6-6
d_call: .
cdr3_aa: CASSPTGRTGELFF
cdr3_nt: TGTGCCAGCAGTCCTACAGGGAGAACCGGGGAGCTGTTTTTT

j_call: TRBJ2-3
clone_size: .
v_call: TRBV6-5
d_call: TRBD2
cdr3_aa: CASRSSGRATNTQYF
cdr3_nt: TGTGCCAGCCGCTCTAGCGGGAGGGCCACAAATACGCAGTATTTT

j_call: TRBJ2-1
clone_size: .
v_call: TRBV5-1
d_call: TRBD2
cdr3_aa: CASRSGTSSHGEQFF
cdr3_nt: TGCGCCAGCAGATCGGGGACTAGCTCACACGGTGAGCAGTTCTTC

j_call: TRBJ1-5
clone_size: .
v_call: TRBV5-1
d_call: TRBD1
cdr3_aa: CASSLEGTGGDQPQHF
cdr3_nt: TGCGCCAGCAGCTTGGAAGGGACAGGGGGCGATCAGCCCCAGCATTTT

j_call: TRBJ2-7
clone_size: .
v_call: TRBV11-2
d_call: .
cdr3_aa: CASSLRTASYEQYF
cdr3_nt: TGTGCCAGCAGCCTCCGGACAGCCTCCTACGAGCAGTACTTC

j_call: TRBJ1-1
clone_size: .
v_call: TRBV10-3
d_call: .
cdr3_aa: CATRISGTVNTEAFF
cdr3_nt: TGTGCCACCAGGATCTCCGGGACCGTGAACACTGAAGCTTTCTTT

j_call: TRBJ1-1
clone_size: .
v_call: TRBV30
d_call: .
cdr3_aa: CAWSRLQNTEAFF
cdr3_nt: TGTGCCTGGAGTAGACTACAGAACACTGAAGCTTTCTTT

j_call: TRBJ2-7
clone_size: .
v_call: TRBV30
d_call: TRBD1
cdr3_aa: CAWSLNRGFEQYF
cdr3_nt: TGTGCCTGGAGTCTTAACAGGGGGTTCGAGCAGTACTTC

j_call: TRBJ2-7
clone_size: .
v_call: TRBV27
d_call: TRBD1
cdr3_aa: CASSKDRGIDEQYF
cdr3_nt: TGTGCCAGCAGTAAAGACAGGGGGATCGACGAGCAGTACTTC

j_call: TRBJ2-3
clone_size: .
v_call: TRBV6-4
d_call: TRBD2
cdr3_aa: CASRLAGEPTDTQYF
cdr3_nt: TGTGCCAGCAGACTAGCGGGAGAGCCAACAGATACGCAGTATTTT

j_call: TRBJ2-1
clone_size: once
v_call: TRBV6-1
d_call: TRBD2
cdr3_aa: CASRSGTSGYNEQFF
cdr3_nt: TGTGCCAGCAGGAGTGGGACTAGCGGTTACAATGAGCAGTTCTTC

j_call: TRBJ2-7
clone_size: .
v_call: TRBV28
d_call: .
cdr3_aa: CASSPPGVSYEQYF
cdr3_nt: TGTGCCAGCAGCCCCCCAGGGGTCTCCTACGAGCAGTACTTC

j_call: TRBJ1-4
clone_size: .
v_call: TRBV10-3
d_call: .
cdr3_aa: CAISKGRENEKLFF
cdr3_nt: TGTGCCATCAGTAAGGGAAGGGAAAATGAAAAACTGTTTTTT

j_call: TRBJ2-7
clone_size: .
v_call: TRBV7-2
d_call: TRBD2
cdr3_aa: CASSLSTSGRKQYF
cdr3_nt: TGTGCCAGCAGCTTGTCGACTAGCGGCCGGAAGCAGTACTTC

j_call: TRBJ2-7
clone_size: .
v_call: TRBV2
d_call: TRBD1
cdr3_aa: CASGQGAGRGEQYF
cdr3_nt: TGTGCCAGCGGACAGGGGGCTGGGAGGGGCGAGCAGTACTTC

j_call: TRBJ2-7
clone_size: once
v_call: TRBV28
d_call: TRBD2
cdr3_aa: CASSSSGGPPYEQYF
cdr3_nt: TGTGCCAGCAGTTCTAGCGGGGGGCCGCCCTACGAGCAGTACTTC

j_call: TRBJ2-7
clone_size: .
v_call: TRBV7-9
d_call: .
cdr3_aa: CASSRDSFGQYF
cdr3_nt: TGTGCCAGCAGCCGCGACTCCTTCGGGCAGTACTTC

j_call: TRBJ2-7
clone_size: .
v_call: TRBV5-1
d_call: .
cdr3_aa: CASSLAIYYEQYF
cdr3_nt: TGCGCCAGCAGCTTGGCCATCTACTACGAGCAGTACTTC

j_call: TRBJ2-1
clone_size: once
v_call: TRBV21-1
d_call: .
cdr3_aa: CASTSPGVADPPLRFF
cdr3_nt: TGTGCCAGCACCTCCCCGGGGGTAGCGGATCCCCCTCTTCGATTCTTC

j_call: TRBJ2-5
clone_size: .
v_call: TRBV6-5
d_call: .
cdr3_aa: CASSYFLASETQYF
cdr3_nt: TGTGCCAGCAGTTACTTTCTAGCATCGGAGACCCAGTACTTC

j_call: TRBJ2-1
clone_size: .
v_call: TRBV7-2
d_call: TRBD2
cdr3_aa: CASSGLAGGNNEQFF
cdr3_nt: TGTGCCAGCAGCGGACTAGCGGGAGGCAACAATGAGCAGTTCTTC

j_call: TRBJ1-2
clone_size: .
v_call: TRBV28
d_call: TRBD1
cdr3_aa: CASSPGQGAYGYTF
cdr3_nt: TGTGCCAGCAGTCCAGGACAGGGGGCGTATGGCTACACCTTC

j_call: TRBJ2-7
clone_size: .
v_call: TRBV5-1
d_call: TRBD1
cdr3_aa: CASSLDGTAGDEQYF
cdr3_nt: TGCGCCAGCAGCTTGGATGGGACAGCTGGGGACGAGCAGTACTTC

j_call: TRBJ2-2
clone_size: .
v_call: TRBV2
d_call: TRBD2
cdr3_aa: CASVGGLSGESNTGELFF
cdr3_nt: TGTGCCAGCGTAGGTGGATTGAGCGGGGAGTCCAACACCGGGGAGCTGTTTTTT

j_call: TRBJ1-5
clone_size: .
v_call: TRBV7-8
d_call: .
cdr3_aa: CASSLVGAGGGNQPQHF
cdr3_nt: TGTGCCAGCAGCTTAGTCGGGGCGGGGGGCGGCAATCAGCCCCAGCATTTT

j_call: TRBJ1-5
clone_size: .
v_call: TRBV19
d_call: TRBD1
cdr3_aa: CASSPSGTGGNQPQHF
cdr3_nt: TGTGCCAGTAGCCCGTCCGGGACAGGGGGGAATCAGCCCCAGCATTTT

j_call: TRBJ2-1
clone_size: .
v_call: TRBV27
d_call: .
cdr3_aa: CASRRGLSYNEQFF
cdr3_nt: TGTGCCAGCAGGAGGGGACTGAGCTACAATGAGCAGTTCTTC

j_call: TRBJ2-7
clone_size: .
v_call: TRBV11-2
d_call: .
cdr3_aa: CASSINGGNEQYF
cdr3_nt: TGTGCCAGCAGCATAAACGGGGGTAATGAGCAGTACTTC

j_call: TRBJ2-6
clone_size: .
v_call: TRBV6-1
d_call: .
cdr3_aa: CASSLDRNPPLTF
cdr3_nt: TGTGCCAGCAGCCTGGACAGAAATCCCCCCCTGACTTTC

j_call: TRBJ1-5
clone_size: .
v_call: TRBV2
d_call: TRBD1
cdr3_aa: CASDSTGGLNQPQHF
cdr3_nt: TGTGCCAGCGACAGCACAGGGGGCTTAAACCAGCCCCAGCATTTT

j_call: TRBJ1-3
clone_size: .
v_call: TRBV7-2
d_call: .
cdr3_aa: CASSAEVAGNTIYF
cdr3_nt: TGTGCCAGCAGCGCAGAGGTAGCTGGAAACACCATATATTTT

j_call: TRBJ2-3
clone_size: .
v_call: TRBV7-2
d_call: TRBD2
cdr3_aa: CASSLGASGLAIAQYF
cdr3_nt: TGTGCCAGCAGCTTAGGAGCCTCGGGACTAGCGATCGCGCAGTATTTT

j_call: TRBJ2-7
clone_size: .
v_call: TRBV12-5
d_call: .
cdr3_aa: CTSGDAGKTSSYEQYF
cdr3_nt: TGTACTAGTGGTGACGCGGGTAAGACGAGCTCCTACGAGCAGTACTTC

j_call: TRBJ1-5
clone_size: .
v_call: TRBV6-1
d_call: TRBD1
cdr3_aa: CASSESRGSNQPQHF
cdr3_nt: TGTGCCAGCAGTGAGAGCAGGGGGAGCAATCAGCCCCAGCATTTT

j_call: TRBJ2-3
clone_size: .
v_call: TRBV6-1
d_call: TRBD2
cdr3_aa: CASSEAPGGGQYF
cdr3_nt: TGTGCCAGCAGTGAAGCGCCGGGAGGGGGGCAGTATTTT

j_call: TRBJ1-5
clone_size: .
v_call: TRBV10-2
d_call: .
cdr3_aa: CASGAGGEQPQHF
cdr3_nt: TGCGCCAGCGGGGCTGGGGGGGAACAGCCCCAGCATTTT

j_call: TRBJ1-5
clone_size: .
v_call: TRBV7-2
d_call: TRBD1
cdr3_aa: CASSLSTGARKPQHF
cdr3_nt: TGTGCCAGCAGCTTATCAACAGGGGCGAGGAAGCCCCAGCATTTT

j_call: TRBJ1-2
clone_size: .
v_call: TRBV5-1
d_call: TRBD1
cdr3_aa: CASSLGDRSNPNYGYTF
cdr3_nt: TGCGCCAGCAGCTTAGGGGACAGGTCTAACCCTAACTATGGCTACACCTTC

j_call: TRBJ1-1
clone_size: .
v_call: TRBV5-6
d_call: .
cdr3_aa: CASSLALNTEAFF
cdr3_nt: TGTGCCAGCAGCTTGGCACTGAACACTGAAGCTTTCTTT

j_call: TRBJ2-5
clone_size: .
v_call: TRBV5-1
d_call: TRBD2
cdr3_aa: CASSPIGGRETQYF
cdr3_nt: TGCGCCAGCAGCCCCATCGGGGGGAGAGAGACCCAGTACTTC

j_call: TRBJ2-2
clone_size: .
v_call: TRBV5-1
d_call: .
cdr3_aa: CASAPGYNTGELFF
cdr3_nt: TGCGCCAGCGCGCCAGGATATAACACCGGGGAGCTGTTTTTT

j_call: TRBJ2-3
clone_size: .
v_call: TRBV5-1
d_call: .
cdr3_aa: CASSLAGRERSTDTQYF
cdr3_nt: TGCGCCAGCAGCTTGGCCGGTCGGGAGCGGAGCACAGATACGCAGTATTTT